Listed below are T cell receptor beta chains from one sample, sequenced in a study of early T cells in non-severe SARS-CoV-2 infection. Using its own MiXCR run on the 5' RACE reads, TCRdb lists one record per CDR3 protein. This table has 95,000 to 150,000 distinct CDR3 sequences, about 16% appearing once. Sequences were obtained from whole blood. These receptors were collected from an adult who was a healthcare worker with PCR-confirmed SARS-CoV-2 infection or an uninfected control (not recorded which). Each CDR3 is given with its conserved first and last residue. The D gene is left open where the match is weak. A row's size may be missing; if present it is once, few, many or a size class.

TRBJ2-2 - TRBV3-1 - TGTGCCAGCAGTTACGACTTCTTCGGGGAGCTGTTTTTT CASSYDFFGELFF
TRBJ2-3 - TRBV12-3/TRBV12-4 - TGTGCCAGCAGCCTTGGTTCGGGGGCCGCAGATACGCAGTATTTT CASSLGSGAADTQYF
TRBJ2-1 TRBD1 TRBV29-1 few TGCAGCGTTGCGGTCGGGACAGGGGGTGAGCAGTTCTTC CSVAVGTGGEQFF
TRBJ2-3 - TRBV6-6 - TGTGCCAGCAGTAGCGGAGGCTATAGCACAGATACGCAGTATTTT CASSSGGYSTDTQYF
TRBJ2-2 TRBD2 TRBV7-9 few TGTGCCAGCAGCTACCGGGGGGGCACCGGGGAGCTGTTTTTT CASSYRGGTGELFF
TRBJ2-7 - TRBV10-3 many TGTGCCACCAGAATAGGGGGTAACGAGCAGTACTTC CATRIGGNEQYF
TRBJ2-7 - TRBV3-2 - TGTGCCAGCAGCCAAGATCGGCGTGGGGTTTACGAGCAGTACTTC CASSQDRRGVYEQYF
TRBJ2-5 - TRBV5-1 few TGCGCCAGCAGCTTCGGGGGACGGCTAGAGACCCAGTACTTC CASSFGGRLETQYF
TRBJ1-1 - TRBV14 - TGTGCCAGCATGGTTGGGGGTCTGAACACTGAAGCTTTCTTT CASMVGGLNTEAFF
TRBJ2-3 - TRBV7-8 - TGTGCCAGCAGCTTAGAGAAGCCCCGGAGGACGCAGTATTTT CASSLEKPRRTQYF
TRBJ2-5 - TRBV9 many TGTGCCAGCAGCGTAGAGGGACTGGGGGAGACCCAGTACTTC CASSVEGLGETQYF
TRBJ2-7 TRBD1 TRBV6-5 many TGTGCCAGCAGTCCCTGGGACAGGGGGCTGGAGGGTGAGCAGTACTTC CASSPWDRGLEGEQYF
TRBJ2-5 TRBD2 TRBV10-3 - TGTGCCTCTTCAAGGGCGGGGGGCCAAGAGACCCAGTACTTC CASSRAGGQETQYF
TRBJ2-5 - TRBV14 few TGTGCCAGCAGCTTAACCCGCACAGGACCTCAAGAGACCCAGTACTTC CASSLTRTGPQETQYF
TRBJ2-1 TRBD2 TRBV7-2 few TGTGCCAGCAGCGCCAGCGGGGGGGCATACAATGAGCAGTTCTTC CASSASGGAYNEQFF
TRBJ2-7 - TRBV5-4 few TGTGCCAGCAGCCTCGGGACATCCAACAGCGGCGACTACGAGCAGTACTTC CASSLGTSNSGDYEQYF
TRBJ2-2 - TRBV6-1 - TGTGCCAGCAGTCTTTTCGCTGGCACCGGGGAGCTGTTTTTT CASSLFAGTGELFF
TRBJ2-5 TRBD1 TRBV6-6 few TGTGCCAGCAGTTACTCGATACTCGGGACAGGGGTAGAGACCCAGTACTTC CASSYSILGTGVETQYF
TRBJ2-5 - TRBV10-3 few TGTGCCATCAGTGAGGGGCAAGAGACCCAGTACTTC CAISEGQETQYF
TRBJ2-2 - TRBV3-1 - TGTGCCAGCAGCCAAGTACGGAGGAACACCGGGGAGCTGTTTTTT CASSQVRRNTGELFF
TRBJ1-2 TRBD1 TRBV5-1 few TGCGCCAGCAGCTCTGGGACAGGGGACGGCTACACCTTC CASSSGTGDGYTF